Included here is one T cell receptor beta chain sequence, with context. This sample was included in a study of blood T cell repertoires in COVID-19. TCRdb's copy holds only in-frame clones and misses some; the assay was immunoSEQ multiplex PCR. The table has approximately 85,000 clones, 90% seen once. Germline assignment: CDR1 SGHDN and CDR2 FVKESK. The CDR3 has 13 amino acids. Trimming shortened V by 1 base and J by 7 bases, and 10 bases separated the two germline ends. Sequenced sample: peripheral blood. This sequence was found in a woman in her forties or fifties in a cohort sampled during active COVID-19. The chain carries TRBV14 and TRBJ1-2, with D possibly being TRBD1 (5 bases). The CDR3 DNA is TGTGCCAGCAGCCAAGTCAGGGAAAGTGGCTACACCTTC. Translated, it gives CASSQVRESGYTF.